This T cell receptor beta chain was sequenced in a study of blood T cell repertoires in COVID-19. Background on the study: Samples came from the United States, Italy and Spain, spanning acute and convalescent COVID-19. The analysed material was cDNA or gDNA that came from T cells, B-cell-depleted T cells, or PBMCs.

Trimming removed 0 bases from V and 0 bases from J; junction bases left unmatched: 3. The CDR3 contains 16 residues. CDR1 and CDR2 from the germline V gene are SGHRS and YFSETQ. Original analysis: Amplification of reference gene primers was used by the study to estimate nucleated cell counts. Here immunoSEQ multiplex PCR was the method, and the copy in TCRdb shows in-frame clones only, minus some. V and J calls and clone size follow that table, whereas D and trimming were derived from the DNA. The repertoire holds 48,000 or so clones, 85% seen once, with 5.9% in the top ten. This chain connects TRBV5-1 to TRBJ1-3; 7 bases agree with TRBD1. The sample consisted of peripheral blood. The TCR comes from a woman in her fifties or sixties with acute or convalescent COVID-19. CDR3 loop: CASSLVGTASGNTIYF. CDR3 coding DNA: TGCGCCAGCAGCTTGGTAGGGACAGCCTCTGGAAACACCATATATTTT.